The following is a TCR beta chain sequence with its context. The data were taken from a study of blood T cell repertoires in COVID-19. Study-level background: T cells, B-cell-depleted T cells, or PBMCs supplied cDNA or gDNA.

As originally analysed: Scientists estimated how many nucleated cells there were by amplifying reference gene primers. Sequencing used immunoSEQ multiplex PCR; TCRdb keeps in-frame clones, though not all of them. The DNA gave D and trimming, while V, J and clone size come from that table. This sample has 400,000 to 450,000 clones, with approximately 90% found just once. The CDR3 extends over 12 amino acids. V lost 0 bases and J lost 8, with 8 bases in between. Looked up from germline, CDR1 is SGHRS and CDR2 is YFSETQ. The chain uses TRBV5-1 and TRBJ1-1, with D perhaps matching TRBD1 (6 bases). This sequence originates from a man aged 18 to 29 with COVID-19, enrolled during active disease. The sequenced material came from peripheral blood. The CDR3 loop reads CASSLEGVEAFF. CDR3 in DNA: TGCGCCAGCAGCTTGGAGGGGGTCGAAGCTTTCTTT.